The entry below gives a single T cell receptor beta chain sequence along with its context. This record comes from a study of cytomegalovirus exposure and HLA in healthy donors. TCRdb's table, derived via immunoSEQ multiplex PCR, lists solely in-frame clones and lacks some. This table holds 40,000 to 60,000 clones, 85% to 95% found once. The receptor was derived from a young woman in good health and CMV-seropositive. Source material: PBMCs.

The CDR3 sequence is CASSDSSNNEQFF. CDR3 bases: TGTGCCAGCAGTGACTCGAGTAACAATGAGCAGTTCTTC. This chain connects TRBV6-4 to TRBJ2-1, with D unclear. Germline V gives CDR1 MRHNA, CDR2 SNTAGT. The CDR3 is 13 residues long. With 0 bases removed from V and 5 bases from J, the gap between germline ends came to 5 bases.